The 13 T cell receptor beta chains below all came from one sample that was sequenced in a study of cytomegalovirus exposure and HLA in healthy donors. Both 60 Vbeta primers and 13 Jbeta primers went into the PCR. Profiling relied on immunoSEQ multiplex PCR, and the TCRdb table lists in-frame clones only, not all of them. The sample shows approximately 47,000 clones, and about 17% sits with its ten largest clones. The sequenced sample was PBMCs. Receptors originate from a male donor in good health and CMV-seronegative.

This chain links TRBV5-5 with TRBJ2-7; tentative D call: TRBD1 (5 bases). CDR3 length: 15 amino acids. Trimming cost V 0 bases and J 4 bases, with 14 bases left between them. CDR1 SGHKS and CDR2 YYEKEE come from the germline V gene (reference sequence). The CDR3 region is CASSLEQGEGYEQYF. DNA of the CDR3: TGTGCCAGCAGCTTGGAGCAGGGCGAAGGTTACGAGCAGTACTTC.

The chain couples TRBV29-1 to TRBJ1-1; D unclear. Looked up from germline, CDR1 is SQVTM and CDR2 is ANQGSEA. V lost 6 bases to trimming and J lost 7 bases, with 9 bases between them. CDR3 length: 10 residues. The CDR3 here is CSVVESEAFF. The CDR3 DNA follows: TGCAGCGTCGTAGAAAGTGAAGCTTTCTTT.

The CDR3 coding sequence is TGTGCCAGCAGCTTAGGGACAGCCGGGGGGACTGAAGCTTTCTTT. Translating gives CASSLGTAGGTEAFF. The chain uses TRBV7-9 and TRBJ1-1; D possibly corresponds to TRBD1 (6 bases). The V end was cut by 1 base, the J end by 5 bases, with 14 bases between. The CDR3 has 15 residues. From germline, CDR1 is SEHNR and CDR2 FQNEAQ (reference sequence).

The V and J genes are TRBV5-1 and TRBJ2-7; no clear D gene. The CDR3 has 12 amino acids. Trimming pared 4 bases from V and 10 bases from J, leaving 15 bases between. The V gene's germline CDR1 is SGHRS and CDR2 YFSETQ. The CDR3 protein is CASSESLETQYF. The CDR3 region has the DNA TGCGCCAGCAGCGAATCCCTCGAAACTCAGTACTTC.

The rearrangement links TRBV7-9 to TRBJ2-1; D not resolved. The CDR3 sequence is 12 residues long. Trimming left V 3 bases short and J 6 bases short, with 6 bases between. From germline, CDR1 is SEHNR and CDR2 FQNEAQ (reference sequence). CDR3: CASSFPGNEQFF. CDR3 nucleotide sequence: TGTGCCAGCAGCTTTCCGGGCAATGAGCAGTTCTTC.

CDR3 in amino acids: CASSQTGGTSNGYTF. For the CDR3, the DNA is TGTGCCAGCAGTCAGACAGGGGGGACCTCTAATGGCTACACCTTC. The genes are TRBV6-5 and TRBJ1-2, with 9 bases aligning to TRBD1. V was pared by 5 bases and J by 6 bases, with 10 bases of the junction left unmatched. This CDR3 has 15 amino acids. Germline CDR1 MNHEY, CDR2 SVGAGI.

The chain has TRBV5-6 and TRBJ1-1; D is uncertain. The length of the CDR3 is 16 residues. V shed 2 bases and J shed 1 base, with 15 bases lying between them. Per germline, CDR1 SGHDT and CDR2 YYEEEE. CDR3 sequence (DNA): TGTGCCAGCAGCTTATTGGAGCGTACGCCGAACACTGAAGCTTTCTTT. Encoded protein: CASSLLERTPNTEAFF.

This rearrangement joins TRBV14 to TRBJ1-2, with a possible D match to TRBD1 (5 bases). The germline V and J ends were trimmed by 1 base and 1 base, with 16 bases remaining between them. CDR1 SGHDN and CDR2 FVKESK come from the germline V gene. The CDR3 loop spans 17 amino acids. The CDR3 loop reads CASSQAGFWGLNYGYTF. In DNA form, the CDR3 reads TGTGCCAGCAGCCAAGCGGGTTTCTGGGGACTTAACTATGGCTACACCTTC.

The chain uses TRBV30 and TRBJ1-6; TRBD1 is a possible D gene (6 bases). This CDR3 comprises 13 residues. V lost 2 bases and J 6 bases, leaving 8 bases between the germline ends. The germline gives CDR1 GTSNPN, CDR2 SVGIG (reference sequence). Here the CDR3 reads CAWSLDSNSPLHF. CDR3 nucleotide sequence: TGTGCCTGGAGTTTGGACAGTAATTCACCCCTCCACTTT.

The rearrangement uses TRBV7-9 and TRBJ2-7, with unresolved D. Germline-derived CDR1 and CDR2 are SEHNR and FQNEAQ (reference sequence). V was trimmed by 5 bases and J by 3 bases, leaving 8 bases between them. The CDR3 consists of 12 residues. The CDR3 sequence is CASSPESYEQYF. CDR3 coding DNA: TGTGCCAGCAGCCCCGAGAGCTACGAGCAGTACTTC.

The V call is TRBV6-1, the J call TRBJ1-2; D is uncertain. Germline values: CDR1 MNHNS, CDR2 SASEGT. This CDR3 region has 14 residues. V dropped 9 bases and J dropped 0 bases, with 14 bases sitting between them. The chain's CDR3 is CASFEFEANYGYTF. Written as DNA, the CDR3 is TGTGCCAGTTTTGAATTTGAGGCTAACTATGGCTACACCTTC.

The chain links TRBV27 to TRBJ1-6; D is unresolved. The length of the CDR3 is 15 residues. V shed 4 bases and J shed 0 bases, with 7 bases lying between them. CDR1 and CDR2 from the germline V gene are MNHEY and SMNVEV (reference sequence). DNA for the CDR3: TGTGCCAGCAGTTCTTTGAGCTCCTATAATTCACCCCTCCACTTT. Translation gives CASSSLSSYNSPLHF.

To note about this clone: Other nucleotide sequences from this sample produce the same CDR3. This chain uses TRBV6-1 with TRBJ1-1, with D maybe TRBD1 (5 bases). The CDR3 covers 13 residues. CDR1 is MNHNS, CDR2 SASEGT, per germline. V lost 5 bases and J lost 3, with 10 bases in between. This chain's CDR3 is CASSKDTYTEAFF. The DNA of the CDR3 is TGTGCCAGCAGTAAGGACACCTACACTGAAGCTTTCTTT.